These T cell receptor beta chains were read from a single sample in a study of cytomegalovirus exposure and HLA in healthy donors. Sequencing used immunoSEQ multiplex PCR; TCRdb keeps in-frame clones, though not all of them. The table has around 130,000 clones, around 70% seen once; the top ten hold more than 6%. The sequenced material came from PBMCs. All receptors come from a man in his forties in good health and CMV-seropositive. The CDR3 runs from the conserved cysteine through the conserved F or W. A D gene is named only where the DNA matches it firmly. The listing skips clone size in some rows; elsewhere it reads once, few, many or a size class.

TRBJ1-2	.	.	TRBV27	CASSFGAGHYGYTF	TGTGCCAGCAGTTTCGGTGCGGGTCACTATGGCTACACCTTC
TRBJ1-1	.	.	TRBV27	CASSSRLGRNTEAFF	TGTGCCAGCAGTTCTAGGTTGGGTCGGAACACTGAAGCTTTCTTT
TRBJ1-1	TRBD1	few	TRBV19	CASKDRGRENTEAFF	TGTGCCAGTAAAGACAGGGGGCGGGAGAACACTGAAGCTTTCTTT
TRBJ2-1	TRBD2	once	TRBV30	CAWTLTSDSYNEQFF	TGTGCCTGGACTCTGACTAGCGACTCCTACAATGAGCAGTTCTTC
TRBJ1-5	TRBD1	.	TRBV5-6	CASSPDRENQPQHF	TGTGCCAGCAGCCCGGACAGGGAGAATCAGCCCCAGCATTTT
TRBJ2-5	TRBD2	.	TRBV13	CASSARKAGGQETQYF	TGTGCCAGCAGCGCCCGAAAGGCGGGAGGCCAAGAGACCCAGTACTTC
TRBJ2-1	.	.	TRBV28	CASTTSGTPNSYNEQFF	TGTGCCAGCACCACCTCCGGGACACCGAACTCCTACAATGAGCAGTTCTTC
TRBJ2-1	.	few	TRBV11-3	CASSEGRLDHNEQFF	TGTGCCAGCAGCGAGGGTCGACTAGACCACAATGAGCAGTTCTTC
TRBJ2-7	TRBD1	.	TRBV4-1	CASSQLQGAYEQYF	TGCGCCAGCAGCCAACTCCAGGGGGCATACGAGCAGTACTTC
TRBJ1-1	.	.	TRBV19	CASSINERSNTEAFF	TGTGCCAGTAGTATCAACGAGAGGTCGAACACTGAAGCTTTCTTT
TRBJ2-5	.	few	TRBV4-2	CASSQITEETQYF	TGTGCCAGCAGCCAAATTACAGAAGAGACCCAGTACTTC
TRBJ1-5	.	.	TRBV19	CASSIRGGSNQPQHF	TGTGCCAGTAGTATAAGGGGAGGGTCCAATCAGCCCCAGCATTTT
TRBJ1-1	.	few	TRBV6-5	CASSTVGQNTEAFF	TGTGCCAGCAGTACCGTCGGACAGAACACTGAAGCTTTCTTT
TRBJ1-5	.	few	TRBV15	CATSRDRQPGGNQPQHF	TGTGCCACCAGCAGGGACAGACAGCCCGGGGGCAATCAGCCCCAGCATTTT
TRBJ2-7	.	.	TRBV6-5	CASRFAGQSYEQYF	TGTGCCAGCAGATTTGCGGGACAGAGCTACGAGCAGTACTTC
TRBJ2-1	TRBD2	.	TRBV7-2	CASSLEAGGRGEQFF	TGTGCCAGCAGCTTAGAGGCGGGAGGAAGGGGTGAGCAGTTCTTC
TRBJ2-5	TRBD1	.	TRBV28	CASSFGTGNQETQYF	TGTGCCAGCAGTTTTGGGACAGGGAATCAAGAGACCCAGTACTTC
TRBJ2-7	TRBD2	.	TRBV28	CASSLTSGYEQYF	TGTGCCAGCAGCCTAACTAGCGGCTACGAGCAGTACTTC
TRBJ1-5	TRBD1	.	TRBV28	CASKGTDNQPQHF	TGTGCCAGCAAAGGGACAGACAATCAGCCCCAGCATTTT
TRBJ2-7	.	.	TRBV4-1	CASSQVPPISPYEQYF	TGCGCCAGCAGCCAAGTTCCGCCCATAAGCCCCTACGAGCAGTACTTC
TRBJ2-5	.	once	TRBV5-6	CASSLVIRGGETQYF	TGTGCCAGCAGCTTGGTTATTAGGGGTGGGGAGACCCAGTACTTC
TRBJ2-7	TRBD1	few	TRBV5-5	CASSPRPGQGIYEQYF	TGTGCCAGCAGCCCACGACCCGGACAGGGGATTTACGAGCAGTACTTC